The rows below give T cell receptor beta chains drawn from one sample of a study of neurological immune-mediated disorders. TCRdb itself ran the 5' RACE reads through MiXCR, one entry per CDR3 protein. Among around 66,000 distinct CDR3 sequences listed, roughly 5.5% were seen once. The specimen sequenced was PBMCs. These receptors came from a woman aged 25 to 39 with multiple sclerosis. Both conserved end residues are part of each CDR3. The D gene is left open where the match is weak. Clone size is stated in some rows and not others, as once, few, many or a class when expanded.

v_gene: TRBV29-1; j_gene: TRBJ1-2; d_gene: -; abundance: -; CDR3aa: CSVTLLGVLNYGYTF; CDR3nt: TGCAGCGTGACGTTATTGGGCGTGCTTAACTATGGCTACACCTTC
v_gene: TRBV12-3/TRBV12-4; j_gene: TRBJ1-2; d_gene: -; abundance: -; CDR3aa: CASSLEAGYGGYTF; CDR3nt: TGTGCCAGCAGTTTAGAGGCAGGGTACGGTGGCTACACCTTC
v_gene: TRBV5-5; j_gene: TRBJ2-5; d_gene: -; abundance: -; CDR3aa: CASSLFRGEETQYF; CDR3nt: TGTGCCAGCAGCTTGTTTAGGGGAGAAGAGACCCAGTACTTC
v_gene: TRBV5-1; j_gene: TRBJ1-1; d_gene: -; abundance: -; CDR3aa: CASRSTEGAFF; CDR3nt: TGCGCCAGCAGATCAACCGAAGGGGCTTTCTTT
v_gene: TRBV28; j_gene: TRBJ1-6; d_gene: TRBD1; abundance: many; CDR3aa: CATSDRGTSPLNF; CDR3nt: TGTGCCACCTCGGACAGGGGTACTTCACCCCTCAACTTT
v_gene: TRBV7-9; j_gene: TRBJ2-5; d_gene: TRBD2; abundance: -; CDR3aa: CASSFFLAGDSETQYF; CDR3nt: TGTGCCAGCAGCTTCTTCTTAGCGGGGGATTCAGAGACCCAGTACTTC
v_gene: TRBV5-1; j_gene: TRBJ2-1; d_gene: -; abundance: few; CDR3aa: CASGTHNEQFF; CDR3nt: TGCGCCAGCGGGACCCACAATGAGCAGTTCTTC
v_gene: TRBV4-2; j_gene: TRBJ2-7; d_gene: -; abundance: few; CDR3aa: CASSQASGGVTTYEQYF; CDR3nt: TGTGCCAGCAGCCAAGCCTCAGGAGGGGTGACAACCTACGAGCAGTACTTC
v_gene: TRBV5-1; j_gene: TRBJ2-7; d_gene: -; abundance: many; CDR3aa: CASSPGDGGSYEQYF; CDR3nt: TGCGCCAGCAGCCCAGGGGATGGGGGCTCCTACGAGCAGTACTTC
v_gene: TRBV29-1; j_gene: TRBJ1-2; d_gene: TRBD1; abundance: many; CDR3aa: CSVGGQNYGYTF; CDR3nt: TGCAGCGTTGGGGGACAGAACTATGGCTACACCTTC
v_gene: TRBV5-5; j_gene: TRBJ2-2; d_gene: TRBD1; abundance: many; CDR3aa: CASSSRDRSRTGELFF; CDR3nt: TGTGCCAGCAGCTCTCGGGACAGAAGTCGCACCGGGGAGCTGTTTTTT
v_gene: TRBV6-2/TRBV6-3; j_gene: TRBJ2-2; d_gene: TRBD2; abundance: many; CDR3aa: CASSYSTSGGANTGELFF; CDR3nt: TGTGCCAGCAGTTACTCGACTAGCGGGGGGGCGAACACCGGGGAGCTGTTTTTT
v_gene: TRBV27; j_gene: TRBJ2-1; d_gene: -; abundance: many; CDR3aa: CASRRGGSYNEQFF; CDR3nt: TGTGCCAGCCGCAGGGGCGGGTCCTACAATGAGCAGTTCTTC
v_gene: TRBV6-5; j_gene: TRBJ2-1; d_gene: -; abundance: many; CDR3aa: CASSSFGVSDEQFF; CDR3nt: TGTGCCAGCAGTTCCTTTGGGGTCTCGGATGAGCAGTTCTTC
v_gene: TRBV10-3; j_gene: TRBJ2-1; d_gene: -; abundance: many; CDR3aa: CAIKGHYSSYNEQFF; CDR3nt: TGTGCCATCAAGGGTCACTACAGCTCCTACAATGAGCAGTTCTTC
v_gene: TRBV20-1; j_gene: TRBJ2-3; d_gene: -; abundance: many; CDR3aa: CSAVRAGVADTQYF; CDR3nt: TGCAGTGCTGTGCGAGCAGGGGTCGCAGATACGCAGTATTTT
v_gene: TRBV5-1; j_gene: TRBJ1-5; d_gene: -; abundance: many; CDR3aa: CASSLDGQPNQPQHF; CDR3nt: TGCGCCAGCAGCTTGGATGGACAGCCCAATCAGCCCCAGCATTTT
v_gene: TRBV6-2/TRBV6-3; j_gene: TRBJ1-5; d_gene: -; abundance: many; CDR3aa: CAGGLGQPQHF; CDR3nt: TGTGCCGGGGGCCTCGGACAGCCCCAGCATTTT
v_gene: TRBV12-3/TRBV12-4; j_gene: TRBJ2-1; d_gene: -; abundance: -; CDR3aa: CASSFDSWNEQFF; CDR3nt: TGTGCCAGCAGTTTCGATAGCTGGAATGAGCAGTTCTTC
v_gene: TRBV19; j_gene: TRBJ2-7; d_gene: TRBD1; abundance: -; CDR3aa: CASSLGQAFSYEQYF; CDR3nt: TGTGCCAGTAGTCTCGGACAGGCATTCTCCTACGAGCAGTACTTC
v_gene: TRBV6-5; j_gene: TRBJ2-2; d_gene: -; abundance: many; CDR3aa: CASSYSEGLGELFF; CDR3nt: TGTGCCAGCAGTTACTCTGAGGGGTTGGGGGAGCTGTTTTTT
v_gene: TRBV6-5; j_gene: TRBJ1-5; d_gene: -; abundance: many; CDR3aa: CASSYSGQAQPQHF; CDR3nt: TGTGCCAGCAGTTACTCGGGCCAGGCTCAGCCCCAGCATTTT
v_gene: TRBV12-3/TRBV12-4; j_gene: TRBJ2-7; d_gene: TRBD1; abundance: -; CDR3aa: CASSGDRASYEQYF; CDR3nt: TGTGCCAGCAGTGGTGACAGGGCGTCCTACGAGCAGTACTTC
v_gene: TRBV5-5; j_gene: TRBJ2-1; d_gene: TRBD2; abundance: many; CDR3aa: CASSFATSGGYNEQFF; CDR3nt: TGTGCCAGCAGCTTCGCAACTAGCGGGGGGTACAATGAGCAGTTCTTC
v_gene: TRBV20-1; j_gene: TRBJ1-5; d_gene: -; abundance: many; CDR3aa: CSAKTGNQPQHF; CDR3nt: TGCAGTGCAAAAACAGGGAATCAGCCCCAGCATTTT
v_gene: TRBV2; j_gene: TRBJ1-5; d_gene: -; abundance: few; CDR3aa: CASSEASGSQPQNF; CDR3nt: TGTGCCAGCAGTGAAGCGTCTGGGTCGCAGCCCCAGAATTTT
v_gene: TRBV15; j_gene: TRBJ1-2; d_gene: TRBD1; abundance: many; CDR3aa: CATSRGLGQGNYGYTF; CDR3nt: TGTGCCACCAGCAGAGGTCTCGGACAGGGGAACTATGGCTACACCTTC
v_gene: TRBV5-1; j_gene: TRBJ2-5; d_gene: TRBD2; abundance: few; CDR3aa: CASSFPSGGGETQYF; CDR3nt: TGCGCCAGCAGCTTTCCTAGCGGGGGCGGGGAGACCCAGTACTTC